A single sample gave rise to the 21 T cell receptor beta chains below, sequenced in a study of shared clonotypes between healthy human individuals. Only in-frame clones appear in the TCRdb table, and some are missing; sequencing was by immunoSEQ multiplex PCR. This sample has some 2.4 million clones, with over 85% found just once. The sequenced material came from naive CD4+ T cells from PBMCs. Subset in this sample: CD45RA+ positively selected. These TCRs come from a man aged 18 to 29 in good health. Some clones in this sample may be carry-over from other donors' samples.

This clone was observed a handful of times. J is TRBJ2-2 and V is TRBV5-1; D may be TRBD2 (5 bases). The germline CDR1 and CDR2 sequences are SGHRS and YFSETQ. Deletions cut 5 bases from V and 0 bases from J, with 17 bases between. The CDR3 covers 17 residues. The CDR3 spells CASSPTGSWSNTGELFF. The CDR3 bases are TGCGCCAGCAGTCCGACGGGGAGTTGGTCGAACACCGGGGAGCTGTTTTTT.

The gene calls are TRBV6-7 and TRBJ2-3, with D perhaps matching TRBD2 (6 bases). TRBV6-7 is marked as an open reading frame, function uncertain. V lost 2 bases to trimming and J lost 3 bases, with 24 bases between them. This CDR3 contains 19 residues. The CDR3 reads CASSYLRPGGVNRTDTQYF. The CDR3 DNA follows: TGTGCCAGCAGTTACCTTCGCCCCGGGGGAGTCAATCGTACAGATACGCAGTATTTT.

The rearrangement joins TRBV28 to TRBJ1-5; 7 bases map to TRBD1. The CDR3 runs to 15 residues. Looked up from germline, CDR1 is MDHEN and CDR2 is SYDVKM. V was clipped by 9 bases and J by 0 bases; unmatched bases: 8. The DNA for the CDR3 is TGTGCCAGTAGACAGGGATCCTATAGCAATCAGCCCCAGCATTTT. It encodes CASRQGSYSNQPQHF.

The V call is TRBV15, the J call TRBJ1-1; maybe TRBD1 (6 bases). This CDR3 is 15 amino acids long. V dropped 1 base and J dropped 3 bases, with 12 bases sitting between them. The germline V gene has CDR1 LNHNV and CDR2 YYDKDF (reference sequence). The CDR3 is CATSRGGYRDTEAFF. The DNA of the CDR3 is TGTGCCACCAGCAGAGGAGGGTACAGGGACACTGAAGCTTTCTTT.

V and J are TRBV19 and TRBJ1-5, with D uncertain. The V and J ends lost 6 bases and 7 bases respectively, with 13 bases between them. Looked up from germline, CDR1 is LNHDA and CDR2 is SQIVND (reference sequence). The CDR3 is 13 amino acids. DNA of the CDR3: TGTGCCAGTAGGATGGGAAAGGGCCAGCCCCAGCATTTT. This codes for CASRMGKGQPQHF. Drawing the rest from reference TRBV19 and TRBJ1-5, the complete variable domain is DGGITQSPKYLFRKEGQNVTLSCEQNLNHDAMYWYRQDPGQGLRLIYYSQIVNDFQKGDIAEGYSVSREKKESFPLTVTSAQKNPTAFYLCASRMGKGQPQHFGDGTRLSIL.

This clone was observed once. The genes are TRBV15 and TRBJ2-3, with D perhaps TRBD2 (5 bases). Germline CDR1 LNHNV, CDR2 YYDKDF (reference sequence). With 5 bases removed from V and 7 bases from J, the gap between germline ends came to 16 bases. The length of the CDR3 is 14 residues. The CDR3 DNA reads TGTGCCACCAGCCAGAGGACTGCTCGGAATACGCAGTATTTT. Its protein is CATSQRTARNTQYF.

The genes are TRBV2 and TRBJ2-1; 9 bases match TRBD2. CDR1 and CDR2 (germline): SNHLY, FYNNEI. The CDR3 consists of 16 residues. V trimming: 5 bases; J trimming: 0 bases; junction bases outside the gene matches: 5. The CDR3 DNA follows: TGTGCCAGCAGTCGGACTAGCGAGAGCTCCTACAATGAGCAGTTCTTC. It translates to CASSRTSESSYNEQFF.

The chain is built from TRBV5-1 and TRBJ2-1; D perhaps matches TRBD2 (6 bases). From germline, CDR1 is SGHRS and CDR2 YFSETQ. Trimming cost V 3 bases and J 2 bases, with 12 bases left between them. The CDR3 length is 15 residues. As DNA, the CDR3 is TGCGCCAGCAGCTCCTTTAGCGGAACCTACAATGAGCAGTTCTTC. Its protein is CASSSFSGTYNEQFF. The full variable domain, completed using reference TRBV5-1 and TRBJ2-1, is KAGVTQTPRYLIKTRGQQVTLSCSPISGHRSVSWYQQTPGQGLQFLFEYFSETQRNKGNFPGRFSGRQFSNSRSEMNVSTLELGDSALYLCASSSFSGTYNEQFFGPGTRLTVL.

The V call is TRBV18, the J call TRBJ2-1; 8 nucleotides match TRBD1. Germline CDR1 KGHSH, CDR2 LQKENI. Unmatched junction bases numbered 1, after V lost 4 bases and J lost 8 bases. CDR3 length equals 12 residues. CDR3 DNA sequence: TGTGCCAGCTCACAACAGGGGGATGAGCAGTTCTTC. Translation gives CASSQQGDEQFF.

This chain uses TRBV5-8 with TRBJ2-5; 10 bases map to TRBD1. Germline V lookup: CDR1 SGHTS, CDR2 YDEGEE. The CDR3 is 14 amino acids. The V gene end was trimmed by 4 bases and the J gene end by 2 bases; junction bases not matched to a gene: 2. Here the CDR3 DNA reads TGTGCCAGCAGCGGGGGACAGGGGCAAGAGACCCAGTACTTC. It yields the protein CASSGGQGQETQYF.

The chain recombines TRBV5-5 with TRBJ1-4; D call uncertain. Germline CDR1 reads SGHKS; CDR2 reads YYEKEE (reference sequence). This CDR3 comprises 13 residues. The V and J ends lost 0 bases and 7 bases respectively, with 7 bases between them. The CDR3: CASSLVAAEKLFF. CDR3 DNA sequence: TGTGCCAGCAGCTTGGTCGCGGCTGAAAAACTGTTTTTT. Using reference TRBV5-5 and TRBJ1-4 for the parts outside the CDR3, the full variable domain is DAGVTQSPTHLIKTRGQQVTLRCSPISGHKSVSWYQQVLGQGPQFIFQYYEKEERGRGNFPDRFSARQFPNYSSELNVNALLLGDSALYLCASSLVAAEKLFFGSGTQLSVL.

The chain has TRBV28 and TRBJ2-3; D uncertain. Germline CDR1 MDHEN, CDR2 SYDVKM. This CDR3 is built from 17 residues. Deletions cut 5 bases from V and 0 bases from J, with 18 bases between. The CDR3 bases are TGTGCCAGCAGTCCGGATAGAGTTCCACACAGCACAGATACGCAGTATTTT. Its translation: CASSPDRVPHSTDTQYF. The entire variable domain, with the rest obtained from reference TRBV28 and TRBJ2-3, is as follows: DVKVTQSSRYLVKRTGEKVFLECVQDMDHENMFWYRQDPGLGLRLIYFSYDVKMKEKGDIPEGYSVSREKKERFSLILESASTNQTSMYLCASSPDRVPHSTDTQYFGPGTRLTVL.

The J gene is TRBJ2-7, the V gene TRBV10-1; D assignment may be TRBD1 or TRBD2 (5 bases each). The CDR3 totals 16 residues. Trimming stripped 10 bases from V and 1 base from J, with 23 bases between. Germline CDR1 reads WNHNN; CDR2 reads SYGVQD (reference sequence). The CDR3 here is CATYIRGSLRSYEQYF. DNA for the CDR3: TGCGCCACCTACATCCGGGGCAGCTTAAGGTCCTACGAGCAGTACTTC.

The chain has TRBV25-1 and TRBJ2-3; TRBD2 might be the D (6 bases). This CDR3 has 15 residues. V dropped 5 bases and J dropped 2 bases, with 14 bases sitting between them. CDR1 and CDR2 from the germline V gene are MGHDK and SYGVNS. The CDR3 DNA reads TGTGCCAGCAGTAGCTCGACTAGACACACAGATACGCAGTATTTT. Its protein is CASSSSTRHTDTQYF.

In the case of this clone: The same CDR3 arises from other DNA sequences in this sample as well. The genes are TRBV7-2 and TRBJ2-3; 8 bases agree with TRBD2. The germline V gene has CDR1 SGHTA and CDR2 FQGNSA. This CDR3 has 14 residues. J lost 6 bases, V lost 1 base, and 3 bases had no gene match. The CDR3 coding sequence is TGTGCCAGCAGCTTAGTGGGCGGGAGGGATACGCAGTATTTT. It is translated as CASSLVGGRDTQYF.

This clone was found once. The V gene is TRBV19, the J gene TRBJ1-1; TRBD1 matches 8 bases. V dropped 7 bases and J dropped 4; count of bases not matched to a gene: 17. This CDR3 has 17 amino acids. Germline V gives CDR1 LNHDA, CDR2 SQIVND (reference sequence). In nucleotides, the CDR3 is TGTGCCAGTAACGACCGGGCAGGCAGGGGGCGCGGCACTGAAGCTTTCTTT. Protein product: CASNDRAGRGRGTEAFF.

The gene calls are TRBV18 and TRBJ1-5; the match to TRBD1 covers 7 bases. After removal of 5 bases from V and 0 bases from J, the junction contained 7 bases not matched to a gene. Germline V gives CDR1 KGHSH, CDR2 LQKENI. The CDR3 totals 16 residues. CDR3 sequence (DNA): TGTGCCAGCTCAACCGGGACAGCGGTTAGCAATCAGCCCCAGCATTTT. Translated, it gives CASSTGTAVSNQPQHF.

The CDR3 protein is CAWVLGTGTETQYF. For the CDR3, the DNA is TGTGCCTGGGTTTTGGGAACAGGGACAGAGACCCAGTACTTC. The V gene is TRBV30, the J gene TRBJ2-5, with D perhaps TRBD1 (6 bases). Germline assignment: CDR1 GTSNPN and CDR2 SVGIG (reference sequence). V gave up 5 bases and J gave up 4 bases, with 17 bases separating them. The CDR3 is made up of 14 amino acids.

The chain recombines TRBV5-1 with TRBJ2-5; the D is unclear. The CDR3 extends over 14 amino acids. V lost 0 bases and J lost 1, with 7 bases in between. Germline loops: CDR1 SGHRS, CDR2 YFSETQ. The CDR3 DNA is TGCGCCAGCAGCTTGGAGCCATCCCAAGAGACCCAGTACTTC. This gives the protein CASSLEPSQETQYF.

The chain has TRBV18 and TRBJ2-1; the match to TRBD2 covers 7 bases. The CDR3 length is 15 residues. With V trimmed by 5 bases and J by 3 bases, 7 bases remained unmatched. Germline CDR1 and CDR2: KGHSH and LQKENI. In DNA, the CDR3 is TGTGCCAGCTCAGCTACTAGCGACTACTACAATGAGCAGTTCTTC. Translation: CASSATSDYYNEQFF. Full variable domain (outside the CDR3, taken from reference TRBV18 and TRBJ2-1): NAGVMQNPRHLVRRRGQEARLRCSPMKGHSHVYWYRQLPEEGLKFMVYLQKENIIDESGMPKERFSAEFPKEGPSILRIQQVVRGDSAAYFCASSATSDYYNEQFFGPGTRLTVL.

The chain joins TRBV6-5 to TRBJ2-3; 7 bases agree with TRBD2. CDR3 length equals 14 residues. V lost 6 bases, J lost 2 bases, and 5 bases stayed unmatched. Germline V gives CDR1 MNHEY, CDR2 SVGAGI. The CDR3 DNA is TGTGCCAGCAGGGGGGGAGGGGTCACAGATACGCAGTATTTT. Protein product: CASRGGGVTDTQYF.